The clone carrying this TCR beta chain was counted only a few times. The data stem from a study of human T cells and chemical hapten exposure. Time point reported: patch test 2, 6 weeks after DPC sensitization. Treatment reported: therapeutic diphenylcyclopropenone sensitization with weekly scalp DPC. Library preparation tagged each individual cDNA molecule with a unique molecular identifier. Original handling: Sample TCR counts, which ranged from about 20,000 to 700,000, had a median of around 96,000. TCRdb re-analysed the RACE reads in MiXCR, keeping a single row per CDR3 protein. TCRdb assigned the V and J calls; the authors' analysis was not used. Among 360,000 or so distinct CDR3 sequences listed, about 6.3% were seen once. The source is a woman between 18 and 29 years old with alopecia areata. Some clones in this sample may be carry-over from other donors' samples. Sequences were derived from whole blood, sampled in connection with sensitization to the hapten diphenylcyclopropenone (DPC).

The CDR3 is CASSLLRGASEQFF. CDR3 sequence (DNA): TGTGCCAGCAGCTTACTCCGCGGGGCCAGTGAGCAGTTCTTC. V usage is TRBV11-2 and J usage is TRBJ2-1; possibly TRBD2 for D (6 bases). The CDR3 has 14 amino acids. V was clipped by 2 bases and J by 9 bases, with 14 bases between them. The germline gives CDR1 SGHAT, CDR2 FQNNGV.